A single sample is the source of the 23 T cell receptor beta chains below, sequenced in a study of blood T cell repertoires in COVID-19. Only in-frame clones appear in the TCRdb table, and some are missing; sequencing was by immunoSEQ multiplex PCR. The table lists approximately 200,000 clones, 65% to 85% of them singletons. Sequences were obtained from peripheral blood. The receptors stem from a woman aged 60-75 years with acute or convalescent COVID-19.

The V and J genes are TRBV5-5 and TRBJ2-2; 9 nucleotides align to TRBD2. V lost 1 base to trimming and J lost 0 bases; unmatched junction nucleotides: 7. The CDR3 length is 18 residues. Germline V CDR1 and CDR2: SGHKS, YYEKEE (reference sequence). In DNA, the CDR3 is TGTGCCAGCAGCTTGAACCGCGGCGGGGGGGCGAACACCGGGGAGCTGTTTTTT. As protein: CASSLNRGGGANTGELFF.

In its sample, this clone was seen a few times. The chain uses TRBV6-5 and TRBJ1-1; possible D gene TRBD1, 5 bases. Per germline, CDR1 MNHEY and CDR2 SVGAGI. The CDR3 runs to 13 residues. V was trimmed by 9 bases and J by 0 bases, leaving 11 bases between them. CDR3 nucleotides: TGTGCCAGTCAATGGACAATGAACACTGAAGCTTTCTTT. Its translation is CASQWTMNTEAFF.

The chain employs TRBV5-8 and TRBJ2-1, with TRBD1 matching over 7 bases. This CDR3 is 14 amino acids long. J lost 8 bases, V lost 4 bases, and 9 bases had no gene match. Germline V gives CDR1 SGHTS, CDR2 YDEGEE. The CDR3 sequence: CASSRSDRVYEQFF. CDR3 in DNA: TGTGCCAGCAGCCGAAGTGACAGGGTCTATGAGCAGTTCTTC.

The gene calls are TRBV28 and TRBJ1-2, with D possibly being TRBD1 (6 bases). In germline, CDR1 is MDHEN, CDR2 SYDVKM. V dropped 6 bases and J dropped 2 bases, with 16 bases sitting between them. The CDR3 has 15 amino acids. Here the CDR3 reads CASSSPGDGNYGYTF. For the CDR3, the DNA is TGTGCCAGCAGCTCTCCAGGGGATGGGAACTATGGCTACACCTTC.

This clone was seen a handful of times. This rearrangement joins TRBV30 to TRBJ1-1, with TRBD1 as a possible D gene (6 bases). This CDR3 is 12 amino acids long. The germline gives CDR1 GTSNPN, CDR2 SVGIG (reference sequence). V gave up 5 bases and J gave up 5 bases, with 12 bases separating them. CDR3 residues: CAWSQGYTEAFF. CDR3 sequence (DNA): TGTGCCTGGTCACAGGGTTATACTGAAGCTTTCTTT.

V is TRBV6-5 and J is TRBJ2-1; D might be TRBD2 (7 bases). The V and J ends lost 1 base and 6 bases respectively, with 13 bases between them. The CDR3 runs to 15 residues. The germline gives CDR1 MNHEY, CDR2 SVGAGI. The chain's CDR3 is CASSYLGGGLNEQFF. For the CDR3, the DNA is TGTGCCAGCAGTTACTTGGGGGGGGGCCTCAATGAGCAGTTCTTC.

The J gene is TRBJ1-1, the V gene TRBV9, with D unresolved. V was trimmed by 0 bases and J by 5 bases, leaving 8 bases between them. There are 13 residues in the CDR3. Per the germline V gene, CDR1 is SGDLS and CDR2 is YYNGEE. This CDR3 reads CASSVGYQTEAFF. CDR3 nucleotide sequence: TGTGCCAGCAGCGTAGGCTACCAAACTGAAGCTTTCTTT.

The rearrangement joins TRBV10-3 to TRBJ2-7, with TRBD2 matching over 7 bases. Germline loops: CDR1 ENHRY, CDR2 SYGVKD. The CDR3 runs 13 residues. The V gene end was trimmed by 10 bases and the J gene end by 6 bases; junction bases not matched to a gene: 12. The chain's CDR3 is CATRVGGEGEQYF. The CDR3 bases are TGTGCCACCCGCGTGGGAGGGGAGGGCGAGCAGTACTTC.

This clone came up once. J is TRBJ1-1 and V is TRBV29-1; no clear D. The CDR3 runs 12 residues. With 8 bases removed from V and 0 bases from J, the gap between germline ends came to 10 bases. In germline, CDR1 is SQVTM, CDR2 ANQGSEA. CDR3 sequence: CSSGRVNTEAFF. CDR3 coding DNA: TGCAGCTCCGGCCGGGTGAACACTGAAGCTTTCTTT.

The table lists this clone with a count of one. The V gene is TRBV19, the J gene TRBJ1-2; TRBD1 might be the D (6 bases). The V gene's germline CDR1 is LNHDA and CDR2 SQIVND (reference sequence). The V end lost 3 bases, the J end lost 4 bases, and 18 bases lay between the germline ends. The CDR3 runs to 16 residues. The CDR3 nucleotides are TGTGCCAGTAGTATCCGCCGCAGGGGCCTACCCTATGGCTACACCTTC. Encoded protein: CASSIRRRGLPYGYTF. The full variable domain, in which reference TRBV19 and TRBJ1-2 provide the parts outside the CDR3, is DGGITQSPKYLFRKEGQNVTLSCEQNLNHDAMYWYRQDPGQGLRLIYYSQIVNDFQKGDIAEGYSVSREKKESFPLTVTSAQKNPTAFYLCASSIRRRGLPYGYTFGSGTRLTVV.

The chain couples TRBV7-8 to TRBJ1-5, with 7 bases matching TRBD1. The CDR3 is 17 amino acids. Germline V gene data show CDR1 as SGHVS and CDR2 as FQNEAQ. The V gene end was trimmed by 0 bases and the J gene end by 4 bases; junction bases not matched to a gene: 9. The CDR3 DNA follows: TGTGCCAGCAGCTTAGCCCCGGGACAGTCGGCAAATCAGCCCCAGCATTTT. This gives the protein CASSLAPGQSANQPQHF. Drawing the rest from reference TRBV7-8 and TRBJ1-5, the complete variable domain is GAGVSQSPRYKVAKRGQDVALRCDPISGHVSLFWYQQALGQGPEFLTYFQNEAQLDKSGLPSDRFFAERPEGSVSTLKIQRTQQEDSAVYLCASSLAPGQSANQPQHFGDGTRLSIL.

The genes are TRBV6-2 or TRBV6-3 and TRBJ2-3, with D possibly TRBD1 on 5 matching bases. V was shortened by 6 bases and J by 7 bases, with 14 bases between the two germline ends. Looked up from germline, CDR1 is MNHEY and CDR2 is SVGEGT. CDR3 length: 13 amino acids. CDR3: CASSTQGLYTQYF. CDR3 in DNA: TGTGCCAGCAGCACCCAGGGTCTTTATACGCAGTATTTT.

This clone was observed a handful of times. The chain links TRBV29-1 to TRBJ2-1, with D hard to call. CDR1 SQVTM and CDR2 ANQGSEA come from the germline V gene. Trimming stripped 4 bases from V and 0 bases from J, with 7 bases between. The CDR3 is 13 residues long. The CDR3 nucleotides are TGCAGCGTTGCCTCGAGCTCCTACAATGAGCAGTTCTTC. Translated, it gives CSVASSSYNEQFF.

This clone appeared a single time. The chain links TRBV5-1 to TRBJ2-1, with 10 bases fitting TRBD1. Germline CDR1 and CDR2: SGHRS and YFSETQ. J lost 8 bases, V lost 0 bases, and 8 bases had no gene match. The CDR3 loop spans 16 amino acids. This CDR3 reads CASSLGSGTGVDEQFF. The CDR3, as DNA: TGCGCCAGCAGCTTGGGGTCCGGGACAGGGGTCGATGAGCAGTTCTTC. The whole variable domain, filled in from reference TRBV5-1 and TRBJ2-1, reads KAGVTQTPRYLIKTRGQQVTLSCSPISGHRSVSWYQQTPGQGLQFLFEYFSETQRNKGNFPGRFSGRQFSNSRSEMNVSTLELGDSALYLCASSLGSGTGVDEQFFGPGTRLTVL.

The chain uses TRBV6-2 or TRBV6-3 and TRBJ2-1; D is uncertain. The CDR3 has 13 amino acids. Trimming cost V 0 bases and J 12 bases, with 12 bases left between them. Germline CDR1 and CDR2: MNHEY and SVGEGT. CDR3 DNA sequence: TGTGCCAGCAGTTACTCTTTTACAAGTGGGCAGTTCTTC. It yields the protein CASSYSFTSGQFF.

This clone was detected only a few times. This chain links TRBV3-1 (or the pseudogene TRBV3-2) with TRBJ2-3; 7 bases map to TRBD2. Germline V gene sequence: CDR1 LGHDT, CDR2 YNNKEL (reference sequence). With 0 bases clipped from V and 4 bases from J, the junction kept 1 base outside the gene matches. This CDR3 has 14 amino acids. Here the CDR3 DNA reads TGTGCCAGCAGCCAAGATGCGGGGGCAGATACGCAGTATTTT. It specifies CASSQDAGADTQYF.

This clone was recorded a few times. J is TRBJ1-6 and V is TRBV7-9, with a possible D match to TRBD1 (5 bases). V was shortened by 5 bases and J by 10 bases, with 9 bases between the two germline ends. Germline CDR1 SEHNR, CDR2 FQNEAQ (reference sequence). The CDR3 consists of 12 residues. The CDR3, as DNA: TGTGCCAGCAGCCTAGGGGCCTCACCCCTCCACTTT. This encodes CASSLGASPLHF.

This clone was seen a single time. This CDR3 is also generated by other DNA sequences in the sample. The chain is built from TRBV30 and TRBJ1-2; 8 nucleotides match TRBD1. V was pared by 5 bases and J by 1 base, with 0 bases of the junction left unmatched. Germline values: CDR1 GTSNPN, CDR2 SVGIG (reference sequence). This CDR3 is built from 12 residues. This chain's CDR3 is CAWGQGNYGYTF. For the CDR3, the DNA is TGTGCCTGGGGACAGGGTAACTATGGCTACACCTTC.

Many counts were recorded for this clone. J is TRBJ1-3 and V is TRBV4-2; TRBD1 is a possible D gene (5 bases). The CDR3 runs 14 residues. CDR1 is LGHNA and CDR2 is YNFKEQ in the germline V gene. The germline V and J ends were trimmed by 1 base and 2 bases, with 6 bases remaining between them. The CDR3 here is CASSQATAGNTIYF. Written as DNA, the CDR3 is TGTGCCAGCAGCCAAGCGACAGCTGGAAACACCATATATTTT.

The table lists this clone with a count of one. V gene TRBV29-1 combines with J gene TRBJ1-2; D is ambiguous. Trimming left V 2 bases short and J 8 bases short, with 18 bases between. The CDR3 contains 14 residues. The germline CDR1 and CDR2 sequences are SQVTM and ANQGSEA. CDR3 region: CSVESSEALRGYTF. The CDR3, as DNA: TGCAGCGTTGAATCCAGCGAGGCATTGAGGGGCTACACCTTC. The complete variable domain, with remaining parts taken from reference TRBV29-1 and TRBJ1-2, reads SAVISQKPSRDICQRGTSLTIQCQVDSQVTMMFWYRQQPGQSLTLIATANQGSEATYESGFVIDKFPISRPNLTFSTLTVSNMSPEDSSIYLCSVESSEALRGYTFGSGTRLTVV.

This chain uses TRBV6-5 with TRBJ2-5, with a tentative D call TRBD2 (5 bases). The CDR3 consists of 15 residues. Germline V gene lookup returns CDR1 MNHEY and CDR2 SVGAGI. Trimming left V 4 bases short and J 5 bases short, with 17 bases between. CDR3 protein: CASSSGSPRAETQYF. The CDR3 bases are TGTGCCAGCAGTTCGGGATCCCCGAGGGCGGAGACCCAGTACTTC.

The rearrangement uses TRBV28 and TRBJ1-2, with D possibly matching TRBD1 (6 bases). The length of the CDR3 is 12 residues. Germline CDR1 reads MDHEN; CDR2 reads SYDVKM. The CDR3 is CASRGADYGYTF. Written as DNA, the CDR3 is TGTGCTTCACGGGGGGCGGACTATGGCTACACCTTC.

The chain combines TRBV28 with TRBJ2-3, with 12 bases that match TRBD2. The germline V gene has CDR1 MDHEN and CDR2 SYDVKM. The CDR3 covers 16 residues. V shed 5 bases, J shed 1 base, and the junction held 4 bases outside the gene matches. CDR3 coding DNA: TGTGCCAGCAGTACCCGGACTAGCGGGGGCACAGATACGCAGTATTTT. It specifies CASSTRTSGGTDTQYF.